Each of the 4 T cell receptor beta chains below was sequenced from the same sample in a study of molecular identifiers for immune sequencing clone quantification. MiXCR, applied by TCRdb to the PCR reads, yields one record per CDR3 protein. The sample lists 490,000 or so distinct CDR3 sequences, less than 30% seen once, with approximately 0.76% in the top ten. Sequencing was performed on naive CD8+ T cells from blood, with Jurkat cell RNA spiked in. Stated subset: FACS-sorted CD8+CD4-CCR7+CD45RA+ naive T cells. The receptors stem from a human donor in good health. Some libraries in this study had Jurkat cell RNA spiked in.

The chain combines TRBV9 with TRBJ1-5; no clear D. CDR1 is SGDLS and CDR2 is YYNGEE in the germline V gene. This CDR3 has 15 residues. V was clipped by 4 bases and J by 0 bases, with 11 bases between them. As DNA, the CDR3 is TGTGCCAGCAGCACTACACCCTATAGCAATCAGCCCCAGCATTTT. This encodes CASSTTPYSNQPQHF.

There are a few counts of this clonotype. V is TRBV5-6 and J is TRBJ2-5, with no clear D. The ends were cut back, 4 bases at V and 3 bases at J, with 10 bases in the middle. Germline lookup yields CDR1 SGHDT and CDR2 YYEEEE. The CDR3 length is 13 residues. CDR3 bases: TGTGCCAGCAGCCTTCCCCCGGAAGAGACCCAGTACTTC. Translating it yields CASSLPPEETQYF.

The chain employs TRBV4-1 and TRBJ2-7; unclear D gene. Germline V gene data show CDR1 as MGHRA and CDR2 as YSYEKL. V gave up 1 base and J gave up 2 bases, with 9 bases separating them. The CDR3 is 14 residues long. The CDR3 DNA follows: TGCGCCAGCAGCCAAGGGACGTGGGCCTACGAGCAGTACTTC. It encodes CASSQGTWAYEQYF.

At least ten counts were recorded for this clonotype. J is TRBJ1-1 and V is TRBV12-3 or TRBV12-4; D call uncertain. Trimming took off 3 bases at V and 4 bases at J, with 12 bases between the two ends. This CDR3 is built from 14 residues. The CDR3 coding sequence is TGTGCCAGCAGTTTGGCGTGGACTAGCACTGAAGCTTTCTTT. This gives the protein CASSLAWTSTEAFF.